The 4 T cell receptor beta chains below were found in one sample sequenced in a study of blood T cell repertoires in COVID-19. Sequencing used immunoSEQ multiplex PCR; TCRdb keeps in-frame clones, though not all of them. The repertoire holds about 180,000 clones, approximately 85% seen once, with roughly 10% in the top ten. Sequencing input: PBMCs or T cells enriched from blood (not recorded which). The receptors come from a woman aged 18-29 years who had recovered from COVID-19.

The V call is TRBV20-1, the J call TRBJ2-5; D is uncertain. The CDR3 has 11 residues. Trimming pared 3 bases from V and 1 base from J, leaving 3 bases between. The V gene's germline CDR1 is DFQATT and CDR2 SNEGSKA (reference sequence). The CDR3 sequence: CSASGQETQYF. In nucleotides, the CDR3 is TGCAGTGCTAGCGGCCAAGAGACCCAGTACTTC.

The chain combines TRBV7-6 with TRBJ1-2, with D possibly TRBD1 on 5 matching bases. The CDR3 spans 14 residues. Germline-derived CDR1 and CDR2 are SGHVS and FNYEAQ. The V and J ends lost 2 bases and 5 bases respectively, with 12 bases between them. DNA of the CDR3: TGTGCCAGCAGCTTACCCGACAGTTCTTATGGCTACACCTTC. This encodes CASSLPDSSYGYTF. Using reference TRBV7-6 and TRBJ1-2 for the parts outside the CDR3, the full variable domain is GAGVSQSPRYKVTKRGQDVALRCDPISGHVSLYWYRQALGQGPEFLTYFNYEAQQDKSGLPNDRFSAERPEGSISTLTIQRTEQRDSAMYRCASSLPDSSYGYTFGSGTRLTVV.

V is TRBV21-1 and J is TRBJ1-3; no check of the table's D call, TRBD1, against the DNA was made. TRBV21-1 is noted as a pseudogene. The CDR3 loop spans 16 amino acids. This CDR3 reads CASSKVTGCGADTIYF. The CDR3 DNA is TGTGCCAGCAGCAAAGTAACAGGCTGTGGGGCGGACACCATATATTTT.

This chain uses TRBV5-6 with TRBJ2-2, with 7 bases identical to TRBD2. The germline V gene encodes CDR1 SGHDT and CDR2 YYEEEE. V was clipped by 4 bases and J by 5 bases; unmatched bases: 8. CDR3 size: 15 residues. CDR3 nucleotides: TGTGCCAGCAGCCCTGGGGGGGTGTGGACCGGGGAGCTGTTTTTT. It encodes CASSPGGVWTGELFF.